This T cell receptor (beta chain) comes out of a study of cytomegalovirus exposure and HLA in healthy donors. The study's findings and limits: Presence/absence results assume similar sequencing depth per donor, which may not hold. Follow-up analysis later connected one missense variant in DCLRE1C with trimming of TCR beta V- and J-genes. Later analysis indicated greater clonal expansion among HLA-associated TCR beta chains than among equally common other chains.

Primers for the PCR totalled 60 Vbeta and 13 Jbeta. The protocol was immunoSEQ multiplex PCR, while the TCRdb copy is restricted to in-frame clones and leaves out a portion. The top ten hold 3% to 4% of the sample, which has under 130,000 clones, about 68% seen once. With regard to this clone: Antigen: not known.

Germline V gives CDR1 SGHAT, CDR2 FQNNGV. This CDR3 is 15 amino acids long. V lost 8 bases, J lost 6 bases, and 19 bases lay in between. The TCR comes from a young man in good health and CMV-seropositive. Material for sequencing was PBMCs. The chain uses TRBV11-2 and TRBJ2-2; D perhaps matches TRBD2 (5 bases). CDR3 bases: TGTGCCAGCCGAAAAACGGGAAAACTGGCCGGGGAGCTGTTTTTT. Its protein product is CASRKTGKLAGELFF.